The 17 T cell receptor beta chains given below trace back to one sample, sequenced in a study of T cell responses to AZD1222 COVID-19 vaccine. Clones were sequenced by immunoSEQ multiplex PCR, and TCRdb holds only the in-frame ones, with some missing. The table shows roughly 77,000 clones, with under 95% occurring only once. The starting material was peripheral blood, obtained 28 days after the second AZD1222 dose. The receptors derive from an adult who received the AZD1222 COVID-19 vaccine.

The chain employs TRBV7-6 and TRBJ1-5; no clear D gene. The CDR3 contains 14 residues. Germline values: CDR1 SGHVS, CDR2 FNYEAQ. The V gene lost 5 bases and the J gene lost 5 bases, with 13 bases spanning the gap. This CDR3 reads CASSPEPRDQPQHF. Written as DNA, the CDR3 is TGTGCCAGCAGCCCCGAGCCCCGGGATCAGCCCCAGCATTTT.

V is TRBV6-4 and J is TRBJ2-1; either TRBD1 or TRBD2 may supply D (5 bases each). CDR1 is MRHNA, CDR2 SNTAGT, per germline. CDR3 length: 16 amino acids. The V end was cut by 0 bases, the J end by 0 bases, with 9 bases between. The CDR3 bases are TGTGCCAGCAGTGACTCTGGGGGAGTCTCCTACAATGAGCAGTTCTTC. It is translated as CASSDSGGVSYNEQFF.

The table lists this clone with a count of one. The chain uses TRBV5-6 and TRBJ2-5, with D possibly being TRBD1 or TRBD2 (6 bases each). This CDR3 comprises 13 residues. Trimming took 1 base from V and 5 from J, leaving 9 bases between them. Per germline, CDR1 SGHDT and CDR2 YYEEEE. The CDR3 reads CASSLTGRETQYF. DNA for the CDR3: TGTGCCAGCAGCTTGACAGGGAGGGAGACCCAGTACTTC. The variable domain in full, with the rest retrieved from reference TRBV5-6 and TRBJ2-5, is DAGVTQSPTHLIKTRGQQVTLRCSPKSGHDTVSWYQQALGQGPQFIFQYYEEEERQRGNFPDRFSGHQFPNYSSELNVNALLLGDSALYLCASSLTGRETQYFGPGTRLLVL.

V and J are TRBV28 and TRBJ1-2; unclear D gene. Germline V CDR1 and CDR2: MDHEN, SYDVKM. Trimming removed 10 bases at V and 8 bases at J, with 14 bases between. This CDR3 spans 11 amino acids. The DNA of the CDR3 is TGTGCCACCATCTCGTCCCAGGGCTACACCTTC. Protein sequence: CATISSQGYTF.

The chain uses TRBV12-3 or TRBV12-4 and TRBJ2-1; D unresolved. The V end lost 6 bases, the J end lost 9 bases, and 12 bases lay between the germline ends. This CDR3 has 12 amino acids. The chain's CDR3 is CASSPTLTEQFF. CDR3 bases: TGTGCCAGCAGCCCCACCCTGACTGAGCAGTTCTTC.

This clone was counted once. This chain connects TRBV7-9 to TRBJ1-1, with D perhaps TRBD1 (5 bases). CDR3 length: 16 residues. Per the germline V gene, CDR1 is SEHNR and CDR2 is FQNEAQ (reference sequence). Deletions cut 0 bases from V and 3 bases from J, with 14 bases between. This CDR3 reads CASSLAAGMTDTEAFF. The CDR3 coding sequence is TGTGCCAGCAGCTTAGCGGCAGGGATGACGGACACTGAAGCTTTCTTT.

This chain joins TRBV6-1 and TRBJ1-5; D is perhaps TRBD1 (5 bases). CDR3 length: 14 amino acids. Germline V gene lookup returns CDR1 MNHNS and CDR2 SASEGT. V lost 1 base to trimming and J lost 5 bases, with 9 bases between them. The CDR3 nucleotides are TGTGCCAGCAGTGAAGGAGGGGTGTATCAGCCCCAGCATTTT. Protein: CASSEGGVYQPQHF.

V and J are TRBV11-1 and TRBJ1-5, with D perhaps TRBD1 (5 bases). Trimming took 4 bases from V and 4 from J, leaving 8 bases between them. This CDR3 comprises 13 residues. Germline CDR1 is SGHAT and CDR2 is FQDESV (reference sequence). The CDR3 region is CASSSDRNQPQHF. The CDR3 DNA is TGTGCCAGCAGCTCCGACAGAAATCAGCCCCAGCATTTT.

The V gene is TRBV7-6, the J gene TRBJ1-1, with a possible D match to TRBD1 (5 bases). The CDR3 consists of 14 residues. V was trimmed by 5 bases and J by 4 bases, leaving 14 bases between them. Germline-derived CDR1 and CDR2 are SGHVS and FNYEAQ. In DNA, the CDR3 is TGTGCCAGCAGCCCAGCAGGGAAGAGCACTGAAGCTTTCTTT. It yields the protein CASSPAGKSTEAFF.

The chain carries TRBV14 and TRBJ2-3, with TRBD2 matching 8 bases. Germline V gene lookup returns CDR1 SGHDN and CDR2 FVKESK. The CDR3 consists of 16 residues. The V and J ends lost 4 bases and 4 bases, in that order; junction bases with no gene match: 10. The DNA of the CDR3 is TGTGCCAGCAGCCGCGTTAGCGGGATAACCCCAGATACGCAGTATTTT. Protein product: CASSRVSGITPDTQYF.

The chain recombines TRBV7-2 with TRBJ1-2; D is possibly TRBD1 (5 bases). CDR1 and CDR2 from the germline V gene are SGHTA and FQGNSA. V lost 2 bases and J lost 6, with 25 bases in between. This CDR3 has 18 amino acids. CDR3 residues: CASSLSQRAGLFMDGYTF. The CDR3 DNA reads TGTGCCAGCAGCTTAAGCCAGCGGGCAGGGCTCTTCATGGATGGCTACACCTTC.

The chain recombines TRBV7-3 with TRBJ1-2; no firm D call. The CDR3 totals 15 residues. The V end lost 5 bases, the J end lost 0 bases, and 13 bases lay between the germline ends. Germline loops: CDR1 SGHTA, CDR2 FQGTGA. The CDR3 spells CASSPWGGTNYGYTF. DNA for the CDR3: TGTGCCAGCAGCCCGTGGGGAGGGACTAACTATGGCTACACCTTC.

This chain links TRBV24-1 with TRBJ2-7, with no clear D. This CDR3 spans 11 amino acids. Germline V gene sequence: CDR1 KGHDR, CDR2 SFDVKD. V gave up 5 bases and J gave up 2 bases, with 3 bases separating them. CDR3 protein: CATSGTYEQYF. The CDR3 bases are TGTGCCACCAGTGGGACCTACGAGCAGTACTTC.

This clone appeared once. The V gene is TRBV28, the J gene TRBJ1-1, with D tentatively TRBD1 (6 bases). V lost 8 bases, J lost 3 bases, and 13 bases lay in between. From germline, CDR1 is MDHEN and CDR2 SYDVKM. The CDR3 totals 13 residues. The CDR3 DNA follows: TGTGCCAGCGCCCTCGGACAGCACACTGAAGCTTTCTTT. Protein sequence: CASALGQHTEAFF.

V and J are TRBV7-6 and TRBJ1-1; D might be TRBD1 (5 bases). V was shortened by 1 base and J by 4 bases, with 10 bases between the two germline ends. Germline-derived CDR1 and CDR2 are SGHVS and FNYEAQ. This CDR3 has 14 residues. The CDR3 spells CASSLGQGATEAFF. The DNA for the CDR3 is TGTGCCAGCAGCTTAGGGCAAGGGGCCACTGAAGCTTTCTTT.

This clone has a single count. The chain employs TRBV4-2 and TRBJ2-1; TRBD2 is a possible D gene (6 bases). In germline, CDR1 is LGHNA, CDR2 YNFKEQ. The CDR3 has 15 amino acids. V was cut by 0 bases and J by 4 bases, with 10 bases left in between. CDR3 loop: CASSQDYSGYNEQFF. DNA for the CDR3: TGTGCCAGCAGCCAAGATTATAGCGGATACAATGAGCAGTTCTTC.

The CDR3 coding sequence is TGTGCCACCAGAACCGGGACTAGCGGGAGGGCCGATGAGCAGTTCTTC. Encoded protein: CATRTGTSGRADEQFF. The chain has TRBV24-1 and TRBJ2-1; 16 bases are a match to TRBD2. This CDR3 is 16 amino acids long. J lost 8 bases, V lost 7 bases, and 7 bases had no gene match. CDR1 KGHDR and CDR2 SFDVKD come from the germline V gene.